This T cell receptor beta chain was found in a study of cytomegalovirus exposure and HLA in healthy donors. At the level of the study: It was reported in a later analysis that the same platform had been used for the 100 to 150 validation repertoires as for the approximately 700 first-cohort repertoires. Study outcomes and limitations: A list of 150 or so TCR beta chains associated with cytomegalovirus was given.

Germline CDR1 and CDR2: MDHEN and SYDVKM. V shed 4 bases, J shed 4 bases, and the junction held 5 bases outside the gene matches. This CDR3 is 14 amino acids long. Using immunoSEQ multiplex PCR, the repertoire was profiled, and TCRdb retains in-frame clones only, with some absent. The sample lists around 63,000 clones; 90% to 96% were seen once. Comments on this clone: No antigen is known for it.

This chain links TRBV28 with TRBJ2-7, with 9 nucleotides matching TRBD1. This receptor was identified in a woman younger than 35 in good health and CMV-seronegative. The sample was PBMCs. Written as DNA, the CDR3 is TGTGCCAGCAGTTGGGGGACAGGGATTTACGAGCAGTACTTC. Amino acid sequence: CASSWGTGIYEQYF.